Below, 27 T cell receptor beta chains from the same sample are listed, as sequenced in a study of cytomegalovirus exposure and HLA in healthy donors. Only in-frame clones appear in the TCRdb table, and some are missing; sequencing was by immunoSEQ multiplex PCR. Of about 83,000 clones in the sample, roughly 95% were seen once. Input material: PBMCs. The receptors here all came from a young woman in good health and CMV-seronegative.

Here the CDR3 DNA reads TGCGCCAGCAGTGTTACTAGCGGCTCGGGCTACGAGCAGTACTTC. Protein product: CASSVTSGSGYEQYF. The chain is built from TRBV10-1 and TRBJ2-7; TRBD2 matches 8 bases. Germline lookup yields CDR1 WNHNN and CDR2 SYGVQD (reference sequence). The CDR3 spans 15 residues. Trimming removed 4 bases from V and 3 bases from J; junction bases left unmatched: 8.

Written as DNA, the CDR3 is TGCGCCAGCAGTGGGGGACTAGCGGGAGACGAGACCCAGTACTTC. This codes for CASSGGLAGDETQYF. The chain uses TRBV10-1 and TRBJ2-5; 14 bases are a match to TRBD2. The junction had 3 bases not matched to a gene; V was cut back by 4 bases and J by 5 bases. Germline assignment: CDR1 WNHNN and CDR2 SYGVQD (reference sequence). CDR3 length equals 15 residues.

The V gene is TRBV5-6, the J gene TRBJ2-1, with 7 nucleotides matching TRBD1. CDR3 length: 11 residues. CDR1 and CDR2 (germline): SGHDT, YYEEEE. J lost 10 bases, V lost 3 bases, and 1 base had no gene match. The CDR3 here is CASSWGQEQFF. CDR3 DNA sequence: TGTGCCAGCAGCTGGGGACAGGAGCAGTTCTTC. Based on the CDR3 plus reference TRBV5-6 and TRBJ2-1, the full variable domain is DAGVTQSPTHLIKTRGQQVTLRCSPKSGHDTVSWYQQALGQGPQFIFQYYEEEERQRGNFPDRFSGHQFPNYSSELNVNALLLGDSALYLCASSWGQEQFFGPGTRLTVL.

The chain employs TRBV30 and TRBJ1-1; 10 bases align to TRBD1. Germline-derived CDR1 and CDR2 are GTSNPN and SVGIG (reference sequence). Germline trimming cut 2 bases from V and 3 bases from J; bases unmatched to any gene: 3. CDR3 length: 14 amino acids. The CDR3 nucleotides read TGTGCCTGGAGTTTCGGACAGGGGGACACTGAAGCTTTCTTT. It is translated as CAWSFGQGDTEAFF. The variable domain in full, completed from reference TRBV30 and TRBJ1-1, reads SQTIHQWPATLVQPVGSPLSLECTVEGTSNPNLYWYRQAAGRGLQLLFYSVGIGQISSEVPQNLSASRPQDRQFILSSKKLLLSDSGFYLCAWSFGQGDTEAFFGQGTRLTVV.

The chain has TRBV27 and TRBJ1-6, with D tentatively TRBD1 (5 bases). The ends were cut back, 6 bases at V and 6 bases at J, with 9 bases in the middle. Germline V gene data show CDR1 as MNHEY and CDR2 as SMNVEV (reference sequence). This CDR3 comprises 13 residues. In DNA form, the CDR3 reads TGTGCCAGCAGCCAGGGAATTAATTCACCCCTCCACTTT. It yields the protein CASSQGINSPLHF.

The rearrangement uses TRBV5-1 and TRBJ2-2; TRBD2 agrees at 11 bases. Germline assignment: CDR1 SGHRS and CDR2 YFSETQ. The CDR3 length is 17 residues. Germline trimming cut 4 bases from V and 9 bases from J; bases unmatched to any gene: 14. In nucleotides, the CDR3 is TGCGCCAGCAGCGGGAGCGGACTAGCGGGTAACTTGAGGGAGCTGTTTTTT. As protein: CASSGSGLAGNLRELFF. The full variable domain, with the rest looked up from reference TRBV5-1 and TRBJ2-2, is KAGVTQTPRYLIKTRGQQVTLSCSPISGHRSVSWYQQTPGQGLQFLFEYFSETQRNKGNFPGRFSGRQFSNSRSEMNVSTLELGDSALYLCASSGSGLAGNLRELFFGEGSRLTVL.

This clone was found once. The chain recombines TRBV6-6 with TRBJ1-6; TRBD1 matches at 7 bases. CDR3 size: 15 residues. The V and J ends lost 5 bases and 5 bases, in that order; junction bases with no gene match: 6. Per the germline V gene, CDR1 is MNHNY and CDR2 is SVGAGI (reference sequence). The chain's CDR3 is CASSRQGDDNSPLHF. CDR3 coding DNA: TGTGCCAGCAGTCGACAGGGAGACGATAATTCACCCCTCCACTTT.

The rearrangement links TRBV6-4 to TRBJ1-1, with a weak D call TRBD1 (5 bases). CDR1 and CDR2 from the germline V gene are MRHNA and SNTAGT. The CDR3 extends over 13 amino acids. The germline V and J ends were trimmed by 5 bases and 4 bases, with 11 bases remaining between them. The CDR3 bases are TGTGCCAGCAGTACAGGACGGCGCACTGAAGCTTTCTTT. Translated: CASSTGRRTEAFF.

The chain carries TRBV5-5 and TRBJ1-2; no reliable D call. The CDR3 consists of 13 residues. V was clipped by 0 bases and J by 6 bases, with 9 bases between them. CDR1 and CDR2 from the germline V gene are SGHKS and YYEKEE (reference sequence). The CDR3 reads CASSLDLADGYTF. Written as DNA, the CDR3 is TGTGCCAGCAGCTTGGATCTGGCTGATGGCTACACCTTC.

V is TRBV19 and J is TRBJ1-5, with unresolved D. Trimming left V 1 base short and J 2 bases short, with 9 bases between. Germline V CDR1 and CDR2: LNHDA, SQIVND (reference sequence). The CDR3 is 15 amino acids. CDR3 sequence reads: CASSIVPNGNQPQHF. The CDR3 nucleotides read TGTGCCAGTAGTATAGTCCCAAATGGCAATCAGCCCCAGCATTTT.

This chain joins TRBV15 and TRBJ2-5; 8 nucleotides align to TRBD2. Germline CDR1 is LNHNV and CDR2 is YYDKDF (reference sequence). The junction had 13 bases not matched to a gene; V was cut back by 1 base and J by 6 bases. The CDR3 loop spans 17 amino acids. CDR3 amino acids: CATSRATGTSGRKTQYF. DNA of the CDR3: TGTGCCACCAGCAGAGCCACCGGGACTAGTGGTCGAAAGACCCAGTACTTC.

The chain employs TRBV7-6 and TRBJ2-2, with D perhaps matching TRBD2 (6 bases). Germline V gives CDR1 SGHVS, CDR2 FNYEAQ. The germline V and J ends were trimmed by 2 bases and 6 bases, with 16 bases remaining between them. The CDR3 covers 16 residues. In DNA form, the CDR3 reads TGTGCCAGCAGCTTACTCGGCGCGGGGTACCCCGGGGAGCTGTTTTTT. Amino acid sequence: CASSLLGAGYPGELFF. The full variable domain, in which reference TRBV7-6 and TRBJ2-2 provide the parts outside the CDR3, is GAGVSQSPRYKVTKRGQDVALRCDPISGHVSLYWYRQALGQGPEFLTYFNYEAQQDKSGLPNDRFSAERPEGSISTLTIQRTEQRDSAMYRCASSLLGAGYPGELFFGEGSRLTVL.

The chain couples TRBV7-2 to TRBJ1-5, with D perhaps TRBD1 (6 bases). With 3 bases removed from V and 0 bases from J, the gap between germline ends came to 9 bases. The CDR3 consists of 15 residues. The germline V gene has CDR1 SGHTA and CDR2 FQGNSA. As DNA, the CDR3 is TGTGCCAGCAGCTTGTACAGGGATAGCAATCAGCCCCAGCATTTT. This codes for CASSLYRDSNQPQHF.

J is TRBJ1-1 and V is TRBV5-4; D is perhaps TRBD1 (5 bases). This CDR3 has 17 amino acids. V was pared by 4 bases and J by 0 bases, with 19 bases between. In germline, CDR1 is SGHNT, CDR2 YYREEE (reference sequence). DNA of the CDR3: TGTGCCAGCAGCCCCCCTCTAGGTCGGGGGGTGAACACTGAAGCTTTCTTT. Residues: CASSPPLGRGVNTEAFF.

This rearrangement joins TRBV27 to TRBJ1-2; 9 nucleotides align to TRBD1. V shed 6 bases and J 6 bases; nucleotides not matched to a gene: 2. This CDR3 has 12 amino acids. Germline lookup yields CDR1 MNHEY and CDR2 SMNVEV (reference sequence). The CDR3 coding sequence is TGTGCCAGCAGGGGGACAGGGCATGGCTACACCTTC. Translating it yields CASRGTGHGYTF.

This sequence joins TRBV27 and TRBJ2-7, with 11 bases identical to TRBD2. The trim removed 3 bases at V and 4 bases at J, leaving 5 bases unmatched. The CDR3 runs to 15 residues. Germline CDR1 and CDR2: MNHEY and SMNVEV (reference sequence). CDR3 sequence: CASSFYGTSGYEQYF. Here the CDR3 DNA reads TGTGCCAGCAGTTTTTATGGGACTAGCGGTTACGAGCAGTACTTC.

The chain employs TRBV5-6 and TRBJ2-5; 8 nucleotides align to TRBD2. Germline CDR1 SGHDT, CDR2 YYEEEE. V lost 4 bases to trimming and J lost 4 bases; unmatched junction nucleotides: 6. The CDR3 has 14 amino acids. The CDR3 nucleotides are TGTGCCAGCAGCCCGGCGGGGGGACGAGAGACCCAGTACTTC. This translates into CASSPAGGRETQYF.

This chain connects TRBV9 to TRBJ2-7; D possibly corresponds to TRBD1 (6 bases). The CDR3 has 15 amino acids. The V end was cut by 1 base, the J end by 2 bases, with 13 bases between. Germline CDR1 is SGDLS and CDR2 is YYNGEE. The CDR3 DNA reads TGTGCCAGCAGCGTAATGACAGGCGAAGCCTACGAGCAGTACTTC. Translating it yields CASSVMTGEAYEQYF.

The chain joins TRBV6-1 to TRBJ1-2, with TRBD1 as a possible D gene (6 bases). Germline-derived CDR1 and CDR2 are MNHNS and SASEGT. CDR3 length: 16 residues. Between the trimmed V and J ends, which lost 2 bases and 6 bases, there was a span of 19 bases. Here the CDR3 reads CASSERGDRPRDGYTF. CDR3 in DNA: TGTGCCAGCAGTGAAAGGGGAGACAGGCCCCGAGATGGCTACACCTTC.

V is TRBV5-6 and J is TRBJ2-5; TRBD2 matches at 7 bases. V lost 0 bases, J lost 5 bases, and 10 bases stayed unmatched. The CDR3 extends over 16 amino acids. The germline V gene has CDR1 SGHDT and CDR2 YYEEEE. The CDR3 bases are TGTGCCAGCAGCTTGGCGGCTAGCGGACGAGGGGAGACCCAGTACTTC. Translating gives CASSLAASGRGETQYF.

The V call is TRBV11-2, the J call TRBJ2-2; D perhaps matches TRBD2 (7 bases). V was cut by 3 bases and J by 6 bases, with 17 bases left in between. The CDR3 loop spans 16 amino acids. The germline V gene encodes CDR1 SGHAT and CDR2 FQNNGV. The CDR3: CASSFRWGGASGELFF. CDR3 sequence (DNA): TGTGCCAGCAGCTTCCGATGGGGGGGCGCATCCGGGGAGCTGTTTTTT.

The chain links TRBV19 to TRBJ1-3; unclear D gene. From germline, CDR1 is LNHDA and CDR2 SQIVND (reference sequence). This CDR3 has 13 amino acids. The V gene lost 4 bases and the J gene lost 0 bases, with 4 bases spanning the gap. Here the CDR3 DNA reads TGTGCCAGTAGTAGGCCCTCTGGAAACACCATATATTTT. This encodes CASSRPSGNTIYF.

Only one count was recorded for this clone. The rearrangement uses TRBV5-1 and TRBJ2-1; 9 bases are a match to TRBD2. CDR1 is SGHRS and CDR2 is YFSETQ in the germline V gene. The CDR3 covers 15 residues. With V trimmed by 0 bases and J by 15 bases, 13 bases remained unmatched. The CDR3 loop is CASSLGGSGSGVTFF. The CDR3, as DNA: TGCGCCAGCAGCTTGGGAGGTAGCGGGAGCGGGGTTACGTTCTTC.

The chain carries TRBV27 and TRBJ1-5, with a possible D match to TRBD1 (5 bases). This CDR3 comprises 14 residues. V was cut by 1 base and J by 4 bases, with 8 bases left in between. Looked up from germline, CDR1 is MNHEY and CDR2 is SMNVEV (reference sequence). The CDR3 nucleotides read TGTGCCAGCAGTTTATGGCAGGGTAATCAGCCCCAGCATTTT. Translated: CASSLWQGNQPQHF.

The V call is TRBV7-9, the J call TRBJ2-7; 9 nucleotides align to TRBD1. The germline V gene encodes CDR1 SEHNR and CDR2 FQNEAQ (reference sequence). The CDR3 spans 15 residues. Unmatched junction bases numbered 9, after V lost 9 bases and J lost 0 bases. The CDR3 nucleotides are TGTGCCAGAACACCCGGGACAGGGAGCTCCTACGAGCAGTACTTC. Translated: CARTPGTGSSYEQYF. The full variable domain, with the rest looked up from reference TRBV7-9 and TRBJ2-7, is DTGVSQNPRHKITKRGQNVTFRCDPISEHNRLYWYRQTLGQGPEFLTYFQNEAQLEKSRLLSDRFSAERPKGSFSTLEIQRTEQGDSAMYLCARTPGTGSSYEQYFGPGTRLTVT.

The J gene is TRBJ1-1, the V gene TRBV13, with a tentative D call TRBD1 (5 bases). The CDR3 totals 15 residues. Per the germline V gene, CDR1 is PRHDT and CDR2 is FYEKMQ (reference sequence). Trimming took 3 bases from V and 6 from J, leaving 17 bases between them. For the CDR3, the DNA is TGTGCCAGCAGCTTCGGTCAGGGCGTCTGGGCTGAAGCTTTCTTT. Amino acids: CASSFGQGVWAEAFF.

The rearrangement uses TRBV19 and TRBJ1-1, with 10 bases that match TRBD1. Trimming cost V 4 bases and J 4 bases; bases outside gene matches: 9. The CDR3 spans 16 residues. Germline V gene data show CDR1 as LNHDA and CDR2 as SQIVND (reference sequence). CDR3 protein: CASSNDRGRGSTEAFF. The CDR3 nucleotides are TGTGCCAGTAGTAACGACAGGGGGCGCGGGTCCACTGAAGCTTTCTTT.